This record concerns one TCR beta chain sequence. The PCR was carried out with 60 Vbeta primers and 13 Jbeta primers. This table comes from immunoSEQ multiplex PCR, and its TCRdb copy is limited to in-frame clones, with some not included. This sample's table has roughly 120,000 clones. Germline assignment: CDR1 SGHDT and CDR2 YYEEEE. Trimming took off 0 bases at V and 7 bases at J, with 10 bases between the two ends. The CDR3 has 14 amino acids. This entry is derived from a study of cytomegalovirus exposure and HLA in healthy donors. This clonotype was obtained from a man aged 40-50 years in good health and CMV-seropositive. Material: PBMCs. The gene calls are TRBV5-6 and TRBJ2-2; D not certain. In DNA, the CDR3 is TGTGCCAGCAGCTTGGGGCCTGAAAGCGGGGAGCTGTTTTTT. Its protein product is CASSLGPESGELFF.